This is a list of T cell receptor beta chains from one sample in a study of shared clonotypes between healthy human individuals. Some clones are missing from TCRdb's copy, which holds only in-frame ones; the method was immunoSEQ multiplex PCR. The data hold fewer than 3 million clones, with around 90% observed a single time. The sequencing input was naive CD4+ T cells from PBMCs. The source of these receptors is a man aged 18 to 29 in good health. Some clones in this sample may be carry-over from other donors' samples. Both conserved end residues are trimmed from each CDR3. Each record gives: V gene, J gene, CDR3 protein.

TRBV11-1	TRBJ1-1	ASSAGLNTEAF
TRBV4-1	TRBJ2-1	ASSQDPGRANEQF
TRBV28	TRBJ2-7	ASSLREASEQY
TRBV9	TRBJ1-1	ASSVAPMNTEAF
TRBV28	TRBJ1-3	ASSSPDRGFGNTIY
TRBV5-1	TRBJ2-1	ASSSDPSSYNEQF
TRBV9	TRBJ2-3	ASSPRGGGRITDTQY
TRBV5-1	TRBJ2-1	ASSNSGTNNEQF
TRBV18	TRBJ1-1	ASSPDRGTEAF
TRBV7-3	TRBJ2-1	ASSLLAGVNEQF
TRBV19	TRBJ2-2	ASSISADPGELF
TRBV29-1	TRBJ2-1	SVGRGLSYNEQF
TRBV28	TRBJ2-5	ASRTSGREYQETQY
TRBV6-5	TRBJ1-5	ASKIREGQPQH
TRBV12-5	TRBJ1-3	ASGRAGEGVRNTIY
TRBV7-8	TRBJ1-3	ASSPNPAGRRNTIY
TRBV27	TRBJ2-7	ASSSFSGGPNEQY
TRBV5-6	TRBJ2-7	ASSRGPAYVQY